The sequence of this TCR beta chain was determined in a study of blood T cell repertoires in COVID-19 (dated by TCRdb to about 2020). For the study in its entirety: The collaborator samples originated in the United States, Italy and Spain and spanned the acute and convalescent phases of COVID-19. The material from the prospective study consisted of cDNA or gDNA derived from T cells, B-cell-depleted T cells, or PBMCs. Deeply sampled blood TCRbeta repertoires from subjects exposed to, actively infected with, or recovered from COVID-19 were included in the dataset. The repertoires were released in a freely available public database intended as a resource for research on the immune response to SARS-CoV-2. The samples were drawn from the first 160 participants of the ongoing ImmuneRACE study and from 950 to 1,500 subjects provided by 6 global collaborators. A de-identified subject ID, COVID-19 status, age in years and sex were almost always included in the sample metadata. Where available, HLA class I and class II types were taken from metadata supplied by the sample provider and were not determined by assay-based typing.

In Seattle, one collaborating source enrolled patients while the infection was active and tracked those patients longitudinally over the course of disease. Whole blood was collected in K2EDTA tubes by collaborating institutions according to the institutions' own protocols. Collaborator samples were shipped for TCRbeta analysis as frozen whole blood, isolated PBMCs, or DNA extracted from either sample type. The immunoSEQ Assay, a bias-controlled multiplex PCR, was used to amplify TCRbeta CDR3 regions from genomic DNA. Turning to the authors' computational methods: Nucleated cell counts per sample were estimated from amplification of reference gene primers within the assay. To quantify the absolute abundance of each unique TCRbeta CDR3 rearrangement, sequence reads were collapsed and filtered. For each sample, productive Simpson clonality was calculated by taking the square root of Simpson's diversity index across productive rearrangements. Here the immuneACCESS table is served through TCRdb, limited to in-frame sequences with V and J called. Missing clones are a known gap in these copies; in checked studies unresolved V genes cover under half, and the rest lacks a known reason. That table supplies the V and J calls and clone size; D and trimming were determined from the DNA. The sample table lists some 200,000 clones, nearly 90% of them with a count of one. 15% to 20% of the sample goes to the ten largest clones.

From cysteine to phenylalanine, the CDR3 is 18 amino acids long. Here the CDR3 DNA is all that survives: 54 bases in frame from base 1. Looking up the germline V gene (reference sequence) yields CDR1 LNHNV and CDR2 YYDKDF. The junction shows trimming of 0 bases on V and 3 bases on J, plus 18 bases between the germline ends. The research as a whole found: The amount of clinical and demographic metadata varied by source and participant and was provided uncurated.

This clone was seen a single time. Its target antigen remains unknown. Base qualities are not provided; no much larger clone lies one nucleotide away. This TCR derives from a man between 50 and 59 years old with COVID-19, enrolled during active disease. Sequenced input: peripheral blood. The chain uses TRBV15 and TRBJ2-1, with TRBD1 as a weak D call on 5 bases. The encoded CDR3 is CATSRDPSGSANYNEQFF. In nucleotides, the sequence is TGTGCCACCAGCAGAGATCCCTCAGGGTCGGCCAACTACAATGAGCAGTTCTTC.